The rows below give T cell receptor beta chains drawn from one sample of a study of blood T cells in healthy people across ages. TCRdb re-called the 5' RACE reads with MiXCR, one entry per CDR3 protein. The sample lists around 1,600,000 distinct CDR3 sequences, about 42% seen once, with just over 4% in the top ten. The sample comprised blood. The receptors come from a woman under 30 in good health. Each CDR3 is given with its conserved first and last residue. A D gene is named only where the DNA matches it firmly. Clone size is not always given. Where it is, it says once, few, many or a class for expanded clones.

TRBJ2-1	TRBV7-9	.	13	TRBD1	TGTGCCAGCAGCTGGGGACAGACAAATGAGCAGTTCTTC	CASSWGQTNEQFF
TRBJ2-4	TRBV4-3	.	18	TRBD2	TGCGCCAGCAGCCAAGCCTTACCCGTGACTAGCGGAAAAAACATTCAGTACTTC	CASSQALPVTSGKNIQYF
TRBJ1-6	TRBV6-2/TRBV6-3	few	12	.	TGTGCCAGCAGTTACGCGATTTCACCCCTCCACTTT	CASSYAISPLHF
TRBJ2-1	TRBV7-3	.	16	TRBD2	TGTGCCAGCAGCTCCACCGGGACTAGACCCTACAATGAGCAGTTCTTC	CASSSTGTRPYNEQFF
TRBJ2-1	TRBV20-1	few	10	.	TGCAGTGCTGGGGGGTCCAGGCCGTTCTTC	CSAGGSRPFF
TRBJ1-1	TRBV30	few	13	TRBD1	TGTGCTTGGAGGGGACAGGGCAACACTGAAGCTTTCTTT	CAWRGQGNTEAFF
TRBJ2-7	TRBV20-1	.	14	TRBD2	TGCAGTGCAAATAATCTAGCGGAGACCTACGAGCAGTACTTC	CSANNLAETYEQYF
TRBJ2-1	TRBV4-1	.	16	TRBD2	TGCGCCAGCAGCCAAGAATGGACTAGCACCTACAATGAGCAGTTCTTC	CASSQEWTSTYNEQFF
TRBJ2-3	TRBV11-2	few	16	TRBD2	TGTGCCAGCAGCACCTGGACTAGCGGGAGTGCAGATACGCAGTATTTT	CASSTWTSGSADTQYF
TRBJ1-5	TRBV4-3	.	15	TRBD1	TGCGCCAGCAGCCAAGTTAACAGGGGGGATCAGCCCCAGCATTTT	CASSQVNRGDQPQHF
TRBJ2-7	TRBV6-2/TRBV6-3	.	14	.	TGTGCCAGCCGTCTGGAGCGAAGCTACTACGAGCAGTACTTC	CASRLERSYYEQYF
TRBJ2-7	TRBV28	few	15	TRBD1	TGTGCCAGCGATGAGGAAGGACAGGGTAAGGACGAGCAGTACTTC	CASDEEGQGKDEQYF
TRBJ1-4	TRBV20-1	.	12	.	TGCAGTGCTACAGGGGCGGGTGAAAAACTGTTTTTT	CSATGAGEKLFF
TRBJ2-1	TRBV24-1	.	18	TRBD2	TGTGCCACCAGTGATTCGAGACTAGCGGGACGCTCCTACAATGAGCAGTTCTTC	CATSDSRLAGRSYNEQFF
TRBJ2-1	TRBV5-1	few	14	TRBD1	TGCGCCAGTCAAATGGGACAGGATTACAATGAGCAGTTCTTC	CASQMGQDYNEQFF
TRBJ1-2	TRBV4-3	.	14	TRBD1	TGCGCCAGCAGCGCGGGACAGAGCAACTATGGCTACACCTTC	CASSAGQSNYGYTF
TRBJ1-1	TRBV7-9	few	18	.	TGTGCCAGCAGCTTTCCCTTTACTACAGGGCCTATGAACACTGAAGCTTTCTTT	CASSFPFTTGPMNTEAFF
TRBJ2-7	TRBV20-1	once	13	TRBD2	TGCAGTGCTATCCCTCTAGCGGGGGGTGAGCAGTACTTC	CSAIPLAGGEQYF
TRBJ1-2	TRBV4-3	few	15	TRBD1	TGCGCCAGCAGCCAAAGGACAGGGGGCGACTATGGCTACACCTTC	CASSQRTGGDYGYTF
TRBJ2-1	TRBV20-1	few	13	.	TGCAGTGCTAGGGAGAGTACGTACAATGAGCAGTTCTTC	CSARESTYNEQFF